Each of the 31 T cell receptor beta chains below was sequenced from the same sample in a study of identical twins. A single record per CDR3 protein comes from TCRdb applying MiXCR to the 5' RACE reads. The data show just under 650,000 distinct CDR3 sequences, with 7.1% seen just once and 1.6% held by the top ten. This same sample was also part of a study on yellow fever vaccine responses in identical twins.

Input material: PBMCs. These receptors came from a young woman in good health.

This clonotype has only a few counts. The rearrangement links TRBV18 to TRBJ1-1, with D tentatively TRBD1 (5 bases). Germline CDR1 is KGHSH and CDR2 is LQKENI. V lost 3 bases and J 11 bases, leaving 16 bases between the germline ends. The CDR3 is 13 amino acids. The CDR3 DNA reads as TGTGCCAGCTCACCGGGACCGACTGGTGGGGCTTTCTTT. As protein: CASSPGPTGGAFF. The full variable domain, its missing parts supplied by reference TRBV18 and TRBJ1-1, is NAGVMQNPRHLVRRRGQEARLRCSPMKGHSHVYWYRQLPEEGLKFMVYLQKENIIDESGMPKERFSAEFPKEGPSILRIQQVVRGDSAAYFCASSPGPTGGAFFGQGTRLTVV.

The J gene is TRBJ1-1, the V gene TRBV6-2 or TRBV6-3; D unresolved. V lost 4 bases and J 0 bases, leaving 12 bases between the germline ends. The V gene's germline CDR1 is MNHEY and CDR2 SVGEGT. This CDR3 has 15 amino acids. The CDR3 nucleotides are TGTGCCAGCAGTTCAGAGCCCGGCATGAACACTGAAGCTTTCTTT. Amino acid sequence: CASSSEPGMNTEAFF.

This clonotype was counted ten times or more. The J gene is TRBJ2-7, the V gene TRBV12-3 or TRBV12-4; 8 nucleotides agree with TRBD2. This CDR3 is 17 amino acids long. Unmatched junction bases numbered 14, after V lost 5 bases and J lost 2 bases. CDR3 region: CASSPDYGTRYTYEQYF. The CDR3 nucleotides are TGTGCCAGCAGTCCAGACTACGGGACTAGATATACCTACGAGCAGTACTTC.

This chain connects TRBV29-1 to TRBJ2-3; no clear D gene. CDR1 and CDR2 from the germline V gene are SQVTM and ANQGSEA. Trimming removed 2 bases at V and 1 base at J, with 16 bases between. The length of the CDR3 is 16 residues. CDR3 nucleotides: TGCAGCGTTGAACCCATGCTGGGTGCGGGCACAGATACGCAGTATTTT. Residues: CSVEPMLGAGTDTQYF.

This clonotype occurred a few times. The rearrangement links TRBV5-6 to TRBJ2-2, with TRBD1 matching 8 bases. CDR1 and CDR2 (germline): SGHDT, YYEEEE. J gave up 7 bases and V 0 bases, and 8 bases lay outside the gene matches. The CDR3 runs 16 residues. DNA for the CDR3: TGTGCCAGCAGCTTGGAGGGACAGGATAGAGGCGGGGAGCTGTTTTTT. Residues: CASSLEGQDRGGELFF.

The CDR3 DNA sequence: TGCAGCGTTGAAAAGGGCAGGGGGAACACTGAAGCTTTCTTT. This encodes CSVEKGRGNTEAFF. The chain employs TRBV29-1 and TRBJ1-1; possible D gene TRBD1, 6 bases. The CDR3 is 14 residues long. Germline CDR1 reads SQVTM; CDR2 reads ANQGSEA. Trimming cost V 2 bases and J 1 base, with 11 bases left between them. Complete variable domain (other parts from reference TRBV29-1 and TRBJ1-1): SAVISQKPSRDICQRGTSLTIQCQVDSQVTMMFWYRQQPGQSLTLIATANQGSEATYESGFVIDKFPISRPNLTFSTLTVSNMSPEDSSIYLCSVEKGRGNTEAFFGQGTRLTVV.

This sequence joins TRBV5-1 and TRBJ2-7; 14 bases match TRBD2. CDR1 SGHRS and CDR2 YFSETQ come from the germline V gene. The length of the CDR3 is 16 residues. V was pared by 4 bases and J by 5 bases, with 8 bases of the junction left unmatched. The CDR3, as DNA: TGCGCCAGCAGCCCCCGACTAGCGGGAGGGCCACACGAGCAGTACTTC. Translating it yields CASSPRLAGGPHEQYF.

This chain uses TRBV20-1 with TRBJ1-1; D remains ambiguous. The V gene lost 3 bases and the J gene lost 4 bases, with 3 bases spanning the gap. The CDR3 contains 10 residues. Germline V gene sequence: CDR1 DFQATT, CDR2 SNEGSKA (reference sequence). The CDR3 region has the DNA TGCAGTGCTAGTAGCACTGAAGCTTTCTTT. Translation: CSASSTEAFF.

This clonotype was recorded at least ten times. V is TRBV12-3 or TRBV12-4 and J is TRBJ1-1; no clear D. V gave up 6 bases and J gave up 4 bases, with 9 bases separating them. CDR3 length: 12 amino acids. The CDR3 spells CASRGWSTEAFF. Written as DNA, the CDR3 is TGTGCCAGCAGGGGATGGTCCACTGAAGCTTTCTTT.

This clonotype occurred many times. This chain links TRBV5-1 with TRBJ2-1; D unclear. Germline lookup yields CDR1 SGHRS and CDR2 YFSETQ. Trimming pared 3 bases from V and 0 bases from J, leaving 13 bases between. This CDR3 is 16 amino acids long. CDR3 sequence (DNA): TGCGCCAGCAGCTCGAGAGGACGGAGCTCCTACAATGAGCAGTTCTTC. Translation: CASSSRGRSSYNEQFF.

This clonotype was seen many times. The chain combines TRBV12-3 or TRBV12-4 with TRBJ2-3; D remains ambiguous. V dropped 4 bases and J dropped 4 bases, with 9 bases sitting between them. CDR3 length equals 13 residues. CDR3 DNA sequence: TGTGCCAGCAGTTCCCCACCCGCAGATACGCAGTATTTT. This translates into CASSSPPADTQYF.

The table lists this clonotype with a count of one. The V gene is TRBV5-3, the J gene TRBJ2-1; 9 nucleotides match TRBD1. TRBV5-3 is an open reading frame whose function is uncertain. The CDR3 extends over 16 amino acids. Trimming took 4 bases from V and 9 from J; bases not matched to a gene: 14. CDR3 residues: CARSTPGTGIFCEQFF. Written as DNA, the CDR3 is TGTGCCAGAAGCACTCCCGGGACAGGGATATTTTGTGAGCAGTTCTTC.

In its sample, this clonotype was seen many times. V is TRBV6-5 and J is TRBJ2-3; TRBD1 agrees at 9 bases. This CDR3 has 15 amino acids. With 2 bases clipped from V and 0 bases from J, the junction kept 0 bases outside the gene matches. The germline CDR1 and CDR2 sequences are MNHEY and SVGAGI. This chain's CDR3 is CASSYGTGSTDTQYF. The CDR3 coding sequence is TGTGCCAGCAGTTACGGGACAGGGAGCACAGATACGCAGTATTTT.

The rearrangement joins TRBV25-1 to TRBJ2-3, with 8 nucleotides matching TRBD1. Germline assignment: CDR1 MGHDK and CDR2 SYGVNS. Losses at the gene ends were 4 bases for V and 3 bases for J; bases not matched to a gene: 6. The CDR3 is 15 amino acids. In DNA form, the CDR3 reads TGTGCCAGCAGTGGAACAGGGGGAGGAACAGATACGCAGTATTTT. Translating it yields CASSGTGGGTDTQYF.

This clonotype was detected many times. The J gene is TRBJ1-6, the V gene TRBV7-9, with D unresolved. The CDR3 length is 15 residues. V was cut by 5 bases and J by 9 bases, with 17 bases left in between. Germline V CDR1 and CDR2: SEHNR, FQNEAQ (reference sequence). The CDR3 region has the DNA TGTGCCAGCAGCCCCCCCGTCGGGTCTAGTTCACCCCTCCACTTT. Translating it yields CASSPPVGSSSPLHF.

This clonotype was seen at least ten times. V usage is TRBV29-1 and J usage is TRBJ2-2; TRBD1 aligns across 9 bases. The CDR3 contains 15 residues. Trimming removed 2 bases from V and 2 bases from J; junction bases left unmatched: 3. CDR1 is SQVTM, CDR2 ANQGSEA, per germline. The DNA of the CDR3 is TGCAGCGTTGAATGGACAGGGGCCAACACCGGGGAGCTGTTTTTT. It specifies CSVEWTGANTGELFF.

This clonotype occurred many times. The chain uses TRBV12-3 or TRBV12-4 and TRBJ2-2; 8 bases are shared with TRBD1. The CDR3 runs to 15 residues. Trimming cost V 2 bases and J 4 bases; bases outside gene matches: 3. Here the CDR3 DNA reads TGTGCCAGCAGTTTATCAGGGGGCGGCACCGGGGAGCTGTTTTTT. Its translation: CASSLSGGGTGELFF.

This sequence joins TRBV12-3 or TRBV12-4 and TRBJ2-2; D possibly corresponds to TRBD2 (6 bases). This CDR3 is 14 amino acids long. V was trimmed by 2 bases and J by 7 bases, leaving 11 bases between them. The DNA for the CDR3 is TGTGCCAGCAGTTTAATGGAGGGAGGCGGGGAGCTGTTTTTT. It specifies CASSLMEGGGELFF.

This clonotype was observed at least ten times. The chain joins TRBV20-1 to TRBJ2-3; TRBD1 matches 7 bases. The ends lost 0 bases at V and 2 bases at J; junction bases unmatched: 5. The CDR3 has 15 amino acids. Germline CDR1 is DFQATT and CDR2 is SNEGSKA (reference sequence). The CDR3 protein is CSAREQGWFTDTQYF. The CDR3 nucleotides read TGCAGTGCTAGAGAACAGGGGTGGTTCACAGATACGCAGTATTTT.

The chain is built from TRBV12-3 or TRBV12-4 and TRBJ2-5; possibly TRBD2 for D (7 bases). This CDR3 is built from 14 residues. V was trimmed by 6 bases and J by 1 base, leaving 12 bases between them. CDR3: CASSRGAIQETQYF. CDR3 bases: TGTGCCAGCAGCCGGGGGGCTATCCAAGAGACCCAGTACTTC.

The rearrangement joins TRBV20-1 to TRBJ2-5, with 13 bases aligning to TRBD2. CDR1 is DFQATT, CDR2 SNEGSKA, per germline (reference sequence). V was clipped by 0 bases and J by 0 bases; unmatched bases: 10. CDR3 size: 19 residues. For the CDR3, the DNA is TGCAGTGCTAGAGATCCGACTAGCGGGGGGAATAAGTACCAAGAGACCCAGTACTTC. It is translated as CSARDPTSGGNKYQETQYF.

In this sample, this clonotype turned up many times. This chain's CDR3 is CASSIQPGNTIYF. The CDR3, as DNA: TGTGCCAGTTCAATACAGCCTGGAAACACCATATATTTT. The chain uses TRBV19 and TRBJ1-3; D call uncertain. The CDR3 spans 13 residues. Looked up from germline, CDR1 is LNHDA and CDR2 is SQIVND (reference sequence). V lost 8 bases and J lost 2, with 10 bases in between.

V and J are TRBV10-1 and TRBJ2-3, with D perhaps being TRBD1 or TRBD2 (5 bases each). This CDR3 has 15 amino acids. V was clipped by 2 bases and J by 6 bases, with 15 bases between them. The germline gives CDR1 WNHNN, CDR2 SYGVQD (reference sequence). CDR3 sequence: CASSEAGTIGDTQYF. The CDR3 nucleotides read TGCGCCAGCAGTGAGGCCGGGACCATTGGCGATACGCAGTATTTT.

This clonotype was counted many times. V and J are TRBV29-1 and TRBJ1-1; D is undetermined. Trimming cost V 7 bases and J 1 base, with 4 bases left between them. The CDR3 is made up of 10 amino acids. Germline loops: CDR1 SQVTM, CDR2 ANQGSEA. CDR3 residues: CSAKNTEAFF. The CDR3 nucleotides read TGCAGCGCAAAGAACACTGAAGCTTTCTTT.

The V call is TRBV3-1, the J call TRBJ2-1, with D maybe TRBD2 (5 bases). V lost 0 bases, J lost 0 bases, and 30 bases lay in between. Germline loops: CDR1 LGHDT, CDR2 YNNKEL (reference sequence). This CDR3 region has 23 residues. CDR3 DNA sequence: TGTGCCAGCAGCCAAGATTGGGTGGCCCATCCGGCAGACTACTCAAGCTCCTACAATGAGCAGTTCTTC. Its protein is CASSQDWVAHPADYSSSYNEQFF.

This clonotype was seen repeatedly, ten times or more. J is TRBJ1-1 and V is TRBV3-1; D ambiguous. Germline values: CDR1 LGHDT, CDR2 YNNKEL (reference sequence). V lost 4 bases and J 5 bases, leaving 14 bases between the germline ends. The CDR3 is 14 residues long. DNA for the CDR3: TGTGCCAGCAGCCCCGTCGGGGTTCAAACTGAAGCTTTCTTT. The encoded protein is CASSPVGVQTEAFF.

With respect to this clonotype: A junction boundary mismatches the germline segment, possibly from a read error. The CDR3 protein is CASSNQQGLAGAQDF. The CDR3 DNA reads TGTGCCAGCAGCAACCAACAAGGACTAGCGGGGGCCCAAGACTTC. The V and J genes are TRBV9 and TRBJ2-5; TRBD2 matches at 13 bases. The CDR3 runs 15 residues. CDR1 is SGDLS, CDR2 YYNGEE, per germline.

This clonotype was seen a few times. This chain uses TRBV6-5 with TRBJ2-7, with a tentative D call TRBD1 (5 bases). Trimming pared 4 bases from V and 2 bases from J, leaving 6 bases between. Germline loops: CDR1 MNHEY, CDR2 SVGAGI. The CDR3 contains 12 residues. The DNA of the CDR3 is TGTGCCAGCAGTTGGGGCCCCTACGAGCAGTACTTC. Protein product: CASSWGPYEQYF.

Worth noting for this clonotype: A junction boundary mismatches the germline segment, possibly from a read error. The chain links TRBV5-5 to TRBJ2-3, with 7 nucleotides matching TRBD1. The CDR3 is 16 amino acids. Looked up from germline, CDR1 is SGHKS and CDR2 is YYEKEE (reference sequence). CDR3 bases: TGTGACAGCAGCCTCACAGGGGCCACTAGCACAGATACGCAGTATTTT. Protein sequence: CDSSLTGATSTDTQYF.

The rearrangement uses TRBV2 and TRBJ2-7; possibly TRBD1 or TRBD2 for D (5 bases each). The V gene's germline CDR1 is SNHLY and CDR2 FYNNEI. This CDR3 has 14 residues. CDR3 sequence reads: CASREAGASYEQYV. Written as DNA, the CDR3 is TGTGCCAGCAGAGAAGCCGGGGCCTCCTACGAGCAGTACGTC.

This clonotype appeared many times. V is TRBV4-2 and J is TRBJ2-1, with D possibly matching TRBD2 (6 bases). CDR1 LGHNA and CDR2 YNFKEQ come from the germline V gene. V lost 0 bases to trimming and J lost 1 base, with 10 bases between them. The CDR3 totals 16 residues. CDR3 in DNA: TGTGCCAGCAGCCAAGAAGCGGGCGCTTCCTACAATGAGCAGTTCTTC. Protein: CASSQEAGASYNEQFF.